Given below is one TCR beta chain in context. Trimming at V came to 2 bases and at J to 1 base, leaving 0 bases not matched to a gene. This CDR3 region has 13 residues. The germline gives CDR1 GTSNPN, CDR2 SVGIG (reference sequence). In the source study's methods: Amplifying reference gene primers gave estimates of nucleated cell counts. Only in-frame clones appear in the TCRdb table, and some are missing; sequencing was by immunoSEQ multiplex PCR. V, J and clone size are those of that table, while D and trimming were read from the DNA. The table has some 450,000 clones, around 90% seen once. The data stem from a study of blood T cell repertoires in COVID-19. The overall study: Some COVID-19 samples were acute and others convalescent; all came from the United States, Italy and Spain. Sources were T cells, B-cell-depleted T cells, or PBMCs; the material itself was cDNA or gDNA.

Enrolled during active infection, Seattle patients were then followed longitudinally. Sequenced sample: peripheral blood. The clonotype originates from a man between 18 and 35 years old with COVID-19, enrolled during active disease. The chain joins TRBV30 to TRBJ2-3; 7 bases align to TRBD1. CDR3 protein: CAWSQGGTDTQYF. The DNA of the CDR3 is TGTGCCTGGAGTCAGGGGGGCACAGATACGCAGTATTTT.